The clone carrying this T cell receptor (beta chain) was seen many times. Its antigen remains unidentified. J lost 5 bases, V lost 0 bases, and 4 bases had no gene match. The CDR3 consists of 15 residues. The germline V gene encodes CDR1 SGDLS and CDR2 YYNGEE. Quantitative barcoded 5'-RACE was used to prepare TCR beta libraries. In TCRdb, the 5' RACE reads were re-called with MiXCR into one record per CDR3 protein. The sample holds about 39,000 distinct CDR3 sequences; about 3% are singletons and the top ten take about 3%. This sample was taken from a study of CD8 T cells in ankylosing spondylitis. Findings and limits, study-wide: Disease-linked clones were reportedly significantly enriched in matched ankylosing spondylitis synovial fluid. In ankylosing spondylitis blood, a motif of several highly homologous TCR beta variants appeared characteristic.

Sequenced material: blood, either unsorted or a sorted T cell fraction (not recorded which). The genes are TRBV9 and TRBJ2-1; TRBD2 matches at 8 bases. The origin of this receptor is a male donor with ankylosing spondylitis or in good health (not recorded which). The CDR3: CASSVDVSGDNEQFF. The CDR3 nucleotides read TGTGCCAGCAGCGTAGATGTTAGCGGGGACAATGAGCAGTTCTTC.